What follows describes a single T cell receptor (beta chain). Per the germline V gene, CDR1 is SNHLY and CDR2 is FYNNEI. This CDR3 has 12 residues. V was clipped by 6 bases and J by 10 bases; unmatched bases: 4. The entry originates in a study of chemoradiotherapy in HPV16-positive cancers. Profiled with immunoSEQ multiplex PCR; TCRdb holds only in-frame clones, not every one. Here the sample spans 30,000 to 40,000 clones, over 75% being singletons. This TCR derives from a human donor with HPV-associated anogenital cancer. The V and J genes are TRBV2 and TRBJ2-1; the match to TRBD1 covers 9 bases. The material was blood, obtained from a patient who underwent chemoradiotherapy. The CDR3: CASRDRGWEQFF. CDR3 DNA sequence: TGTGCCAGCAGGGACAGGGGCTGGGAGCAGTTCTTC.